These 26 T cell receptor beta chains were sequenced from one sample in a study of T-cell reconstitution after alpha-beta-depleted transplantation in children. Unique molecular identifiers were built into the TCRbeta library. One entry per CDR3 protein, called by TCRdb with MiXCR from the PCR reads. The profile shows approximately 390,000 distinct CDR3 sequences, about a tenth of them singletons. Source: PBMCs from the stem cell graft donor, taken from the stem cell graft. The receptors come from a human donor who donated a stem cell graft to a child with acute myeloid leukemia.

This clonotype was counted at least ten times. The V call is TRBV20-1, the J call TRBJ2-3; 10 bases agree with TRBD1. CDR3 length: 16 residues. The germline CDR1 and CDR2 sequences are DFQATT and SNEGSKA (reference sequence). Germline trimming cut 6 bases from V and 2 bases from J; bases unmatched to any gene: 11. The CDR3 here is CSAQPPTGGPTDTQYF. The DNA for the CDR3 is TGCAGTGCCCAACCTCCGACAGGGGGCCCCACAGATACGCAGTATTTT.

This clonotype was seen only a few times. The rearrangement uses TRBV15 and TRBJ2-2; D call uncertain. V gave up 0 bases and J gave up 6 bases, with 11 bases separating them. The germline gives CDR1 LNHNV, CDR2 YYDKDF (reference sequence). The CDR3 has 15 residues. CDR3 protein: CATSRDWGGAGELFF. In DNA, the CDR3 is TGTGCCACCAGCAGAGATTGGGGTGGGGCCGGGGAGCTGTTTTTT.

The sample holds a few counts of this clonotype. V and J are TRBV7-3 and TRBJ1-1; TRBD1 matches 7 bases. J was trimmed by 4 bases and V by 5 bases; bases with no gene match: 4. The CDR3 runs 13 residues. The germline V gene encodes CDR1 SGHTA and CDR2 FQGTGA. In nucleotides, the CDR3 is TGTGCCAGCAGCAGACAGGGAGGCACTGAAGCTTTCTTT. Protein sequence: CASSRQGGTEAFF.

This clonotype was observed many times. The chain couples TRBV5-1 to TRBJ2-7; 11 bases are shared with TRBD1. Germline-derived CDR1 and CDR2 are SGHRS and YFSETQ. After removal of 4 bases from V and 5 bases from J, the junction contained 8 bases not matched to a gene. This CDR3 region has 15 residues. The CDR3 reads CASSTLGQGAHEQYF. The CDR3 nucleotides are TGCGCCAGCAGCACCCTCGGACAGGGGGCTCACGAGCAGTACTTC.

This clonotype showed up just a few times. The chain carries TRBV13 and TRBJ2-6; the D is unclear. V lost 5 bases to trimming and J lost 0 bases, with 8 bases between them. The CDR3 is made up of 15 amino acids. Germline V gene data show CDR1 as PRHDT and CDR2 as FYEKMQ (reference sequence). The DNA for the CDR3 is TGTGCCAGCAGCCCCGAGATCTCTGGGGCCAACGTCCTGACTTTC. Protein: CASSPEISGANVLTF.

CDR3 DNA: TGCGCCAGCAGCTTCTCCGAGAATCAGCCCCAGCATTTT. This translates into CASSFSENQPQHF. The chain uses TRBV5-1 and TRBJ1-5; unclear D gene. The CDR3 has 13 residues. CDR1 and CDR2 from the germline V gene are SGHRS and YFSETQ. With 2 bases removed from V and 4 bases from J, the gap between germline ends came to 7 bases. Variable domain in full (rest from reference TRBV5-1 and TRBJ1-5): KAGVTQTPRYLIKTRGQQVTLSCSPISGHRSVSWYQQTPGQGLQFLFEYFSETQRNKGNFPGRFSGRQFSNSRSEMNVSTLELGDSALYLCASSFSENQPQHFGDGTRLSIL.

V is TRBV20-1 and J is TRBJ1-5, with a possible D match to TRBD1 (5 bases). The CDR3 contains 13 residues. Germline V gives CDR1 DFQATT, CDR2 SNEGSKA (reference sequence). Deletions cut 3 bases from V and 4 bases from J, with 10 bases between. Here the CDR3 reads CSASLGDNQPQHF. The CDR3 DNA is TGCAGTGCTAGCTTGGGGGATAATCAGCCCCAGCATTTT.

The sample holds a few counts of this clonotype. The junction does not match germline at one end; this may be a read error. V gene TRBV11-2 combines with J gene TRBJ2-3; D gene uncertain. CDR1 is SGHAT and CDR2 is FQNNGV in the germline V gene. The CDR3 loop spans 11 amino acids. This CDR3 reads CATAGTDTQYF. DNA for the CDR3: TGTGCCACCGCCGGCACGGATACGCAGTATTTT.

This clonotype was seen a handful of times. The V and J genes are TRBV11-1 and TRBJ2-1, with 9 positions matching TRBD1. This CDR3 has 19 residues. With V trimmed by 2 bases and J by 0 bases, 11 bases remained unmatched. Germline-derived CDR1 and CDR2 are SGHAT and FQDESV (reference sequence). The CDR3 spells CASSLWGQGSTSSYNEQFF. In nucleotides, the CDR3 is TGTGCCAGCAGCTTATGGGGACAGGGATCTACGAGCTCCTACAATGAGCAGTTCTTC. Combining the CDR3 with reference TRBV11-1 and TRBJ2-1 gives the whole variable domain EAEVAQSPRYKITEKSQAVAFWCDPISGHATLYWYRQILGQGPELLVQFQDESVVDDSQLPKDRFSAERLKGVDSTLKIQPAELGDSAMYLCASSLWGQGSTSSYNEQFFGPGTRLTVL.

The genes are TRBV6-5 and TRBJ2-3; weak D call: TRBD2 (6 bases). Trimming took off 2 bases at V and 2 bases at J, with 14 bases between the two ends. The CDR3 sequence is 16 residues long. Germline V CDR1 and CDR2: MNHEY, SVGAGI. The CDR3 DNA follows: TGTGCCAGCAGTTACGCGGGGCTGACGAACACAGATACGCAGTATTTT. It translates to CASSYAGLTNTDTQYF.

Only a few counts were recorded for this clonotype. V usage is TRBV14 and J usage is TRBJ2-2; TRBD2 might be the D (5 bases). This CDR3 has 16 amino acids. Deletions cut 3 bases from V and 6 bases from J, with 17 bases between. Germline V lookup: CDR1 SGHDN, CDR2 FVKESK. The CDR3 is CASSHLEAWRPGELFF. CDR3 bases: TGTGCCAGCAGCCACTTAGAGGCCTGGAGGCCCGGGGAGCTGTTTTTT.

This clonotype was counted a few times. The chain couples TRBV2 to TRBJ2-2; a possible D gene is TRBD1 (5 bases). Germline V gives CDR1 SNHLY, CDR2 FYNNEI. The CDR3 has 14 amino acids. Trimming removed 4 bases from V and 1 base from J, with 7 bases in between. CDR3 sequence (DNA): TGTGCCAGCAGTGTACAGGAGAACACCGGGGAGCTGTTTTTT. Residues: CASSVQENTGELFF.

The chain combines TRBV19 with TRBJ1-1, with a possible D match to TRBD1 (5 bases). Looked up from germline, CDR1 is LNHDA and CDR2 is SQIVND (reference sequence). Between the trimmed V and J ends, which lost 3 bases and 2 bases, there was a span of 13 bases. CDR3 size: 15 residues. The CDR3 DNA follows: TGTGCCAGTAGTATGTCCCCCGGGACTAACACTGAAGCTTTCTTT. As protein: CASSMSPGTNTEAFF.

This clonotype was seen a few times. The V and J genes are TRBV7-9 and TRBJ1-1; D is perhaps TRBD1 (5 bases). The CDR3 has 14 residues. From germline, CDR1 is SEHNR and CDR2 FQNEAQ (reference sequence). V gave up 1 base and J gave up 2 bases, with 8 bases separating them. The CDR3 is CASSLVRENTEAFF. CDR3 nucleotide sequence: TGTGCCAGCAGCTTAGTCAGGGAAAACACTGAAGCTTTCTTT.

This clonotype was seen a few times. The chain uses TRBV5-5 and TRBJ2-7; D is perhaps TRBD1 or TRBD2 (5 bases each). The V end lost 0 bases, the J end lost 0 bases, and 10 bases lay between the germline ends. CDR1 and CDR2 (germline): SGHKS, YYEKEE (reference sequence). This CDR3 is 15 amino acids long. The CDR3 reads CASSLGDQDSYEQYV. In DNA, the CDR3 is TGTGCCAGCAGCTTGGGGGACCAGGACTCCTACGAGCAGTACGTC.

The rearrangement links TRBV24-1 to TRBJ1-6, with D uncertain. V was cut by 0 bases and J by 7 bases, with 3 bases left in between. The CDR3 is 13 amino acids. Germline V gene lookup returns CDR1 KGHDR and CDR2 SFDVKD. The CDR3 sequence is CATSDLGNSPLHF. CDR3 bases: TGTGCCACCAGTGATTTGGGCAATTCACCCCTCCACTTT.

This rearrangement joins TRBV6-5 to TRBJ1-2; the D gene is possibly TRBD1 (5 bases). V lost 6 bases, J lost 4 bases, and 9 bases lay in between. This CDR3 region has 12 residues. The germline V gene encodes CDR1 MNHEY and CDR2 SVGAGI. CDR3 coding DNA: TGTGCCAGCAGGGGGGTGAGCTATGGCTACACCTTC. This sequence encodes CASRGVSYGYTF.

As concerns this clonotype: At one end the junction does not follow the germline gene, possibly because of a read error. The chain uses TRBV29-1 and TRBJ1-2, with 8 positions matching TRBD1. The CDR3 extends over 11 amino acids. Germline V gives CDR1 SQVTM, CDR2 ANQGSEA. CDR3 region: CSVEDRDGDTF. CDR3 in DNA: TGCAGCGTTGAGGACAGGGATGGCGACACCTTC.

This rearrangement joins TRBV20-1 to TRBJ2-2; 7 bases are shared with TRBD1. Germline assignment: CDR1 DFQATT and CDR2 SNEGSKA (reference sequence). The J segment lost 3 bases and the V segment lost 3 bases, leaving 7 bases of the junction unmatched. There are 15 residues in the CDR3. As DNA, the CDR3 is TGCAGTGCTAGCCTGGCAGGGACAGACACCGGGGAGCTGTTTTTT. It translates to CSASLAGTDTGELFF.

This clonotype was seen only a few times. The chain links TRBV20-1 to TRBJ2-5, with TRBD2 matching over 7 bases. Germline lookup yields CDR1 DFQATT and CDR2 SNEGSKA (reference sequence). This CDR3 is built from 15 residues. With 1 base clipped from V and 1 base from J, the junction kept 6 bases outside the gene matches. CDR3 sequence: CSARGGTSAQETQYF. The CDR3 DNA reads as TGCAGTGCTAGAGGGGGAACTAGCGCCCAAGAGACCCAGTACTTC.

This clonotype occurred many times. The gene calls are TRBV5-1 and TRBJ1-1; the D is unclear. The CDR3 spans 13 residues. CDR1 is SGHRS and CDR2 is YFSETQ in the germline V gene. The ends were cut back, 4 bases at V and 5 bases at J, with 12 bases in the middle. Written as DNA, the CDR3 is TGCGCCAGCAGCCCCGACGTATTGACTGAAGCTTTCTTT. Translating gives CASSPDVLTEAFF.

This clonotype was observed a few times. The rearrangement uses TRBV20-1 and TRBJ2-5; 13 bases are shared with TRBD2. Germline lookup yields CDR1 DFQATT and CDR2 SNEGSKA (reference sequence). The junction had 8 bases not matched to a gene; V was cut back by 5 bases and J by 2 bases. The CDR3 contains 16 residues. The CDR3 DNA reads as TGCAGTGCTCCGGCTAGGACTAGCGGGAGTCAAGAGACCCAGTACTTC. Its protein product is CSAPARTSGSQETQYF.

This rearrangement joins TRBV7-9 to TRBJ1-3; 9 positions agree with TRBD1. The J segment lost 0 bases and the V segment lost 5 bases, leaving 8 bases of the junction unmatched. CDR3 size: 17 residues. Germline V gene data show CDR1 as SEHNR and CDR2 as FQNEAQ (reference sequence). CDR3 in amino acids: CASSLWGTGYSGNTIYF. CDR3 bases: TGTGCCAGCAGCCTCTGGGGGACAGGGTACTCTGGAAACACCATATATTTT.

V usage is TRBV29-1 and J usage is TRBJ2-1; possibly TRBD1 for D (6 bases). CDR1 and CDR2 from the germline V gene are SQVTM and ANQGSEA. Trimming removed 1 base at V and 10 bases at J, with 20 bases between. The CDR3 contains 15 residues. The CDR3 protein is CSVEVVGSGEREQFF. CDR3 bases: TGCAGCGTTGAAGTTGTGGGGTCAGGGGAAAGGGAGCAGTTCTTC.

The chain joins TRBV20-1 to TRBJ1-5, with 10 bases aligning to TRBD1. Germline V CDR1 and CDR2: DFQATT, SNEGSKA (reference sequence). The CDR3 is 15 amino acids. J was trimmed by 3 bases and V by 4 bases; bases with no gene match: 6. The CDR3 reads CSAKSGTGANQPQHF. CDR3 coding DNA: TGCAGTGCTAAATCCGGGACAGGGGCCAATCAGCCCCAGCATTTT.

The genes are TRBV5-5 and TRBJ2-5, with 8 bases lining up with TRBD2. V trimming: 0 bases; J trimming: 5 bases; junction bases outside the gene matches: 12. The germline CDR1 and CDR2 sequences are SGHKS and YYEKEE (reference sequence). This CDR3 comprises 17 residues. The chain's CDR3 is CASSLAWAAGEGETQYF. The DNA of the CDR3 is TGTGCCAGCAGCTTGGCCTGGGCAGCGGGAGAGGGTGAGACCCAGTACTTC.